Listed here is a single T cell receptor beta chain. Trimming removed 8 bases at V and 1 base at J, with 14 bases between. In germline, CDR1 is GTSNPN, CDR2 SVGIG (reference sequence). There are 13 residues in the CDR3. This record belongs to a study of blood T cell repertoires in COVID-19. Study-wide context: Italy, Spain and the United States were the sources of the convalescent and acute COVID-19 samples.

Participants were aged roughly 18 to 89 years from 24 US areas. In assigning cohorts, the study relied on participant-reported clinical history. Resolution of symptoms, clearance, or two negative PCRs was present in recovered Cohort 3 donors. Method: immunoSEQ multiplex PCR; TCRdb's copy keeps in-frame clones and lacks some. The table shows 240,000 or so clones, with 86% occurring only once. The clonotype comes from a woman between 45 and 60 years old who had recovered from COVID-19. Sequenced sample: PBMCs or T cells enriched from blood (not recorded which). V is TRBV30 and J is TRBJ1-1; tentatively, D is TRBD1 (6 bases). CDR3 loop: CAQEQGWNTEAFF. Written as DNA, the CDR3 is TGTGCCCAAGAACAGGGTTGGAACACTGAAGCTTTCTTT.